A single sample is the source of the 22 T cell receptor beta chains below, sequenced in a study of regulatory T cells in long-lasting Graves disease. Construction of TCR beta libraries relied on iRepertoire HTBI primers and on Arm-PCR targeting CDR3 regions. One entry per CDR3 protein results from TCRdb running MiXCR on the multiplex PCR reads. The sample lists nearly 350,000 distinct CDR3 sequences; roughly a fifth were seen once. Time point reported: persistent/refractory GD, antithyroid drugs over 5 years with positive TRAb. PBMC-derived RNA was used for the TCR library. This specimen was peripheral blood mononuclear cells (PBMCs), taken when the disease was refractory, from a patient treated with antithyroid drugs. The origin of the receptors is a female donor with Graves disease.

The chain recombines TRBV7-2 with TRBJ2-3; 8 nucleotides align to TRBD2. The CDR3 has 17 residues. J was trimmed by 5 bases and V by 3 bases; bases with no gene match: 13. Germline CDR1 SGHTA, CDR2 FQGNSA. The CDR3 sequence: CASSFSGGRMAEDTQYF. DNA for the CDR3: TGTGCCAGCAGCTTCAGTGGCGGGAGGATGGCAGAAGATACGCAGTATTTT.

The rearrangement joins TRBV5-1 to TRBJ1-2; D is uncertain. V lost 1 base, J lost 1 base, and 11 bases lay in between. CDR1 is SGHRS, CDR2 YFSETQ, per germline. The CDR3 sequence is 15 residues long. CDR3 nucleotide sequence: TGCGCCAGCAGCTTGTCCTCGACCGTTAACTATGGCTACACCTTC. The encoded protein is CASSLSSTVNYGYTF.

This clonotype came up many times. The chain carries TRBV28 and TRBJ2-7; tentative D call: TRBD2 (5 bases). The CDR3 has 12 residues. Germline CDR1 is MDHEN and CDR2 is SYDVKM. Deletions cut 8 bases from V and 7 bases from J, with 15 bases between. CDR3 loop: CASSSGLEEQYF. The CDR3 DNA follows: TGTGCCAGCTCATCGGGATTGGAGGAGCAGTACTTC.

This clonotype was recorded at least ten times. The chain joins TRBV7-2 to TRBJ2-7; 12 nucleotides align to TRBD1. CDR1 and CDR2 (germline): SGHTA, FQGNSA. V trimming: 0 bases; J trimming: 6 bases; junction bases outside the gene matches: 6. The CDR3 covers 16 residues. The CDR3 sequence: CASSLAGGTGGREQYF. CDR3 coding DNA: TGTGCCAGCAGCTTAGCTGGGGGGACAGGGGGCCGCGAGCAGTACTTC.

This clonotype was found many times. For the CDR3, the DNA is TGTGCCAGCTCACCGCCCTCGGGACAAGGTTCCGAGCAGTACTTC. The encoded protein is CASSPPSGQGSEQYF. The chain links TRBV18 to TRBJ2-7, with a tentative D call TRBD1 (6 bases). The CDR3 sequence is 15 residues long. Germline CDR1 KGHSH, CDR2 LQKENI. Trimming removed 3 bases at V and 6 bases at J, with 18 bases between. Full variable domain (rest looked up from reference TRBV18 and TRBJ2-7): NAGVMQNPRHLVRRRGQEARLRCSPMKGHSHVYWYRQLPEEGLKFMVYLQKENIIDESGMPKERFSAEFPKEGPSILRIQQVVRGDSAAYFCASSPPSGQGSEQYFGPGTRLTVT.

The chain is built from TRBV19 and TRBJ1-5, with D unresolved. Trimming took off 4 bases at V and 6 bases at J, with 16 bases between the two ends. This CDR3 contains 15 residues. Germline V gives CDR1 LNHDA, CDR2 SQIVND (reference sequence). The CDR3 is CASSTNLAPGQPQHF. The CDR3 nucleotides are TGTGCCAGTAGTACCAATCTCGCGCCGGGTCAGCCCCAGCATTTT.

Many counts were recorded for this clonotype. The chain joins TRBV12-3 or TRBV12-4 to TRBJ2-5, with D tentatively TRBD1 or TRBD2 (5 bases each). This CDR3 is 15 amino acids long. V lost 2 bases, J lost 2 bases, and 12 bases lay in between. CDR3 protein: CASSLHKGPQETQYF. The CDR3 nucleotides are TGTGCCAGCAGTTTACATAAGGGACCTCAAGAGACCCAGTACTTC.

In its sample, this clonotype was seen a few times. In DNA form, the CDR3 reads TGTGCCAGCAGCTTGAACCCCATACTAAGTACTAGCGGGAGGTGGGACGAGCAGTACTTC. It translates to CASSLNPILSTSGRWDEQYF. The gene calls are TRBV5-8 and TRBJ2-7, with 12 bases identical to TRBD2. The CDR3 length is 20 residues. Germline V gene sequence: CDR1 SGHTS, CDR2 YDEGEE. J gave up 5 bases and V 1 base, and 19 bases lay outside the gene matches.

This clonotype has ten or more counts. The CDR3 DNA reads TGCAGTGCTCTTACCGGGACAGGGAGTTACTATGGCTACACCTTC. It specifies CSALTGTGSYYGYTF. The rearrangement uses TRBV20-1 and TRBJ1-2, with TRBD1 matching over 9 bases. Per germline, CDR1 DFQATT and CDR2 SNEGSKA (reference sequence). The CDR3 is 15 amino acids. J lost 3 bases, V lost 5 bases, and 10 bases had no gene match.

This chain links TRBV7-9 with TRBJ1-2, with TRBD1 as a possible D gene (6 bases). The germline CDR1 and CDR2 sequences are SEHNR and FQNEAQ (reference sequence). V lost 5 bases and J 2 bases, leaving 12 bases between the germline ends. The CDR3 sequence is 14 residues long. The DNA of the CDR3 is TGTGCCAGCAGCCCAGGACAGCCGAACTATGGCTACACCTTC. Translation gives CASSPGQPNYGYTF.

This clonotype was picked up many times. The rearrangement links TRBV7-2 to TRBJ1-6, with 12 bases matching TRBD1. The CDR3 length is 17 residues. Trimming cost V 3 bases and J 11 bases; bases outside gene matches: 11. Germline assignment: CDR1 SGHTA and CDR2 FQGNSA. The CDR3 is CASSFKGAGTGGTPLHF. CDR3 coding DNA: TGTGCCAGCAGCTTTAAGGGAGCCGGGACAGGGGGCACACCCCTCCACTTT.

This clonotype appeared many times. V gene TRBV6-1 combines with J gene TRBJ1-1, with a weak D call TRBD1 (6 bases). The CDR3 extends over 14 amino acids. Between the trimmed V and J ends, which lost 10 bases and 0 bases, there was a span of 15 bases. Per germline, CDR1 MNHNS and CDR2 SASEGT. The CDR3, as DNA: TGTGCCATCAAAGGGGGGGGGATGAACACTGAAGCTTTCTTT. Its protein product is CAIKGGGMNTEAFF.

This clonotype was recorded at least ten times. V gene TRBV28 combines with J gene TRBJ1-5; the D gene is possibly TRBD1 (5 bases). Germline assignment: CDR1 MDHEN and CDR2 SYDVKM. V lost 1 base to trimming and J lost 4 bases, with 20 bases between them. The CDR3 has 18 amino acids. The CDR3 DNA reads TGTGCCAGCAGTTTATCCACCATCGGGGCAGGGAGGAATCAGCCCCAGCATTTT. Its protein is CASSLSTIGAGRNQPQHF. The complete variable domain, with remaining parts taken from reference TRBV28 and TRBJ1-5, reads DVKVTQSSRYLVKRTGEKVFLECVQDMDHENMFWYRQDPGLGLRLIYFSYDVKMKEKGDIPEGYSVSREKKERFSLILESASTNQTSMYLCASSLSTIGAGRNQPQHFGDGTRLSIL.

This clonotype occurred a few times. The chain combines TRBV19 with TRBJ2-7, with TRBD1 identical over 10 bases. The V gene end was trimmed by 3 bases and the J gene end by 2 bases; junction bases not matched to a gene: 1. The CDR3 covers 14 residues. Germline CDR1 and CDR2: LNHDA and SQIVND (reference sequence). The CDR3 protein is CASSIGQGAYEQYF. The CDR3 DNA is TGTGCCAGTAGTATCGGACAGGGGGCCTACGAGCAGTACTTC.

V gene TRBV13 combines with J gene TRBJ2-5; the D gene is possibly TRBD1 (5 bases). Trimming left V 4 bases short and J 2 bases short, with 11 bases between. CDR1 PRHDT and CDR2 FYEKMQ come from the germline V gene (reference sequence). This CDR3 has 14 amino acids. The CDR3 DNA reads TGTGCCAGCAGCTCTAGACAGATTCAAGAGACCCAGTACTTC. Translating gives CASSSRQIQETQYF. The full variable domain, its missing parts supplied by reference TRBV13 and TRBJ2-5, is AAGVIQSPRHLIKEKRETATLKCYPIPRHDTVYWYQQGPGQDPQFLISFYEKMQSDKGSIPDRFSAQQFSDYHSELNMSSLELGDSALYFCASSSRQIQETQYFGPGTRLLVL.

In this sample, this clonotype turned up a few times. The chain recombines TRBV9 with TRBJ1-6, with 7 bases that match TRBD1. After removal of 0 bases from V and 8 bases from J, the junction contained 5 bases not matched to a gene. The CDR3 is 15 residues long. CDR1 is SGDLS, CDR2 YYNGEE, per germline. This CDR3 is CASSVGTGEYSPLHF. The CDR3, as DNA: TGTGCCAGCAGCGTAGGAACAGGGGAGTATTCACCCCTCCACTTT.

This clonotype was observed a few times. The CDR3: CASSLVASTGELFF. CDR3 bases: TGTGCCAGCAGCTTGGTGGCCTCGACCGGGGAGCTGTTTTTT. The chain joins TRBV5-6 to TRBJ2-2; D is undetermined. V was trimmed by 0 bases and J by 5 bases, leaving 8 bases between them. The CDR3 covers 14 residues. The germline CDR1 and CDR2 sequences are SGHDT and YYEEEE.

As concerns this clonotype: Germline is not matched at one junction end, which may reflect a read error. This chain connects TRBV3-1 to TRBJ2-7; 7 bases line up with TRBD1. Germline CDR1 LGHDT, CDR2 YNNKEL (reference sequence). The length of the CDR3 is 14 residues. The CDR3 nucleotides are TGTGCCAGCAGCCATTCGGCAGGGGGTTACGAGCAGCACTTC. It encodes CASSHSAGGYEQHF.

This clonotype was seen a handful of times. This chain links TRBV18 with TRBJ1-4; TRBD1 matches 8 bases. The V gene end was trimmed by 3 bases and the J gene end by 11 bases; junction bases not matched to a gene: 5. This CDR3 contains 13 residues. CDR1 is KGHSH, CDR2 LQKENI, per germline. For the CDR3, the DNA is TGTGCCAGCTCACCGACAGGGGACGGGAAACTGTTTTTT. This encodes CASSPTGDGKLFF. Filled out from reference TRBV18 and TRBJ1-4, the complete variable domain reads NAGVMQNPRHLVRRRGQEARLRCSPMKGHSHVYWYRQLPEEGLKFMVYLQKENIIDESGMPKERFSAEFPKEGPSILRIQQVVRGDSAAYFCASSPTGDGKLFFGSGTQLSVL.

The chain couples TRBV6-1 to TRBJ1-2; no clear D gene. This CDR3 comprises 15 residues. The V gene lost 5 bases and the J gene lost 1 base, with 14 bases spanning the gap. Germline loops: CDR1 MNHNS, CDR2 SASEGT. The CDR3 coding sequence is TGTGCCAGCAGTCTCCGGGCAGGATTTAACTATGGCTACACCTTC. The encoded protein is CASSLRAGFNYGYTF.

This clonotype has ten or more counts. The CDR3 loop is CASSLDRESSGYTF. In DNA, the CDR3 is TGTGCCAGCAGCTTGGACAGGGAATCTTCCGGCTACACCTTC. The chain has TRBV7-8 and TRBJ1-2, with 8 bases lining up with TRBD1. CDR1 and CDR2 (germline): SGHVS, FQNEAQ. Losses at the gene ends were 3 bases for V and 8 bases for J; bases not matched to a gene: 8. CDR3 length equals 14 residues. The full variable domain, with the rest looked up from reference TRBV7-8 and TRBJ1-2, is GAGVSQSPRYKVAKRGQDVALRCDPISGHVSLFWYQQALGQGPEFLTYFQNEAQLDKSGLPSDRFFAERPEGSVSTLKIQRTQQEDSAVYLCASSLDRESSGYTFGSGTRLTVV.

J is TRBJ2-4 and V is TRBV7-8, with TRBD2 as a possible D gene (5 bases). Per germline, CDR1 SGHVS and CDR2 FQNEAQ. Trimming cost V 5 bases and J 0 bases, with 14 bases left between them. The CDR3 runs to 16 residues. The chain's CDR3 is CASSPDRTVAKNIQYF. CDR3 in DNA: TGTGCCAGCAGCCCGGACCGGACTGTAGCCAAAAACATTCAGTACTTC.